The 26 T cell receptor beta chains below come from one sample, sequenced in a study of cytomegalovirus exposure and HLA in healthy donors. The study ran its PCR with 60 Vbeta and 13 Jbeta primers. Profiled with immunoSEQ multiplex PCR; TCRdb holds only in-frame clones, not every one. The sample has fewer than 250,000 clones, around 75% seen once; the top ten hold roughly 2.8%. Sequencing was done on a sample of PBMCs. Every receptor here comes from a woman in her 30s in good health and CMV-seropositive.

The genes are TRBV11-2 and TRBJ2-7; TRBD2 aligns across 8 bases. Trimming removed 0 bases from V and 0 bases from J; junction bases left unmatched: 1. The germline gives CDR1 SGHAT, CDR2 FQNNGV. The CDR3 runs 15 residues. For the CDR3, the DNA is TGTGCCAGCAGCTTAGAGCGGGGGGCCTCCTACGAGCAGTACTTC. Protein: CASSLERGASYEQYF. Complete variable domain (other parts from reference TRBV11-2 and TRBJ2-7): EAGVAQSPRYKIIEKRQSVAFWCNPISGHATLYWYQQILGQGPKLLIQFQNNGVVDDSQLPKDRFSAERLKGVDSTLKIQPAKLEDSAVYLCASSLERGASYEQYFGPGTRLTVT.

There are a few counts of this clone. This rearrangement joins TRBV28 to TRBJ2-7; maybe TRBD1 (5 bases). The V and J ends lost 5 bases and 4 bases respectively, with 9 bases between them. Germline V gene sequence: CDR1 MDHEN, CDR2 SYDVKM. This CDR3 region has 12 residues. DNA for the CDR3: TGTGCCAGCAGTATATACAGGTACGAGCAGTACTTC. It is translated as CASSIYRYEQYF.

This clone was detected only a few times. The gene calls are TRBV18 and TRBJ2-3, with 10 bases lining up with TRBD2. Trimming cost V 2 bases and J 3 bases; bases outside gene matches: 5. Germline CDR1 and CDR2: KGHSH and LQKENI. The CDR3 runs 16 residues. This CDR3 reads CASSPVSSGSTDTQYF. The CDR3 bases are TGTGCCAGCTCACCAGTATCTAGCGGGAGTACAGATACGCAGTATTTT.

The chain has TRBV18 and TRBJ2-7; perhaps TRBD2 as D (6 bases). Deletions cut 4 bases from V and 7 bases from J, with 17 bases between. The CDR3 consists of 14 residues. Per the germline V gene, CDR1 is KGHSH and CDR2 is LQKENI. The CDR3 DNA reads as TGTGCCAGCTCACTGATCGGGACTGGGGGAGAGCAGTACTTC. Translated: CASSLIGTGGEQYF.

The V and J genes are TRBV4-1 and TRBJ2-7, with D perhaps matching TRBD1 (6 bases). Per germline, CDR1 MGHRA and CDR2 YSYEKL. This CDR3 contains 16 residues. The V and J ends lost 0 bases and 2 bases respectively, with 14 bases between them. CDR3 amino acids: CASSQDADSGTYEQYF. The CDR3 DNA follows: TGCGCCAGCAGCCAAGATGCGGACAGTGGAACCTACGAGCAGTACTTC.

This chain connects TRBV6-1 to TRBJ2-2; D uncertain. There are 14 residues in the CDR3. Germline lookup yields CDR1 MNHNS and CDR2 SASEGT. Between the trimmed V and J ends, which lost 7 bases and 3 bases, there was a span of 12 bases. CDR3 nucleotide sequence: TGTGCCAGCAATGAGAGTGGAGACACCGGGGAGCTGTTTTTT. This encodes CASNESGDTGELFF.

This chain connects TRBV6-5 to TRBJ2-3; tentative D call: TRBD1 (6 bases). Looked up from germline, CDR1 is MNHEY and CDR2 is SVGAGI. V was clipped by 6 bases and J by 8 bases, with 9 bases between them. The CDR3 has 11 amino acids. CDR3 amino acids: CASRKGGTQYF. CDR3 DNA: TGTGCCAGCAGGAAAGGGGGTACGCAGTATTTT.

This chain connects TRBV4-1 to TRBJ2-1, with 14 bases matching TRBD2. Germline V gene lookup returns CDR1 MGHRA and CDR2 YSYEKL. The CDR3 runs to 17 residues. Trimming cost V 0 bases and J 6 bases; bases outside gene matches: 4. CDR3 sequence reads: CASSQESGTSGSNEQFF. CDR3 nucleotide sequence: TGCGCCAGCAGCCAAGAGTCCGGGACTAGCGGGAGCAATGAGCAGTTCTTC.

This rearrangement joins TRBV6-1 to TRBJ2-7; D gene uncertain. Germline V lookup: CDR1 MNHNS, CDR2 SASEGT. Trimming removed 6 bases at V and 6 bases at J, with 12 bases between. The CDR3 has 12 amino acids. The CDR3 loop is CASSHPSGEQYF. The DNA for the CDR3 is TGTGCCAGCAGCCATCCTTCCGGCGAGCAGTACTTC.

The genes are TRBV11-2 and TRBJ1-1; 8 positions agree with TRBD1. After removal of 3 bases from V and 7 bases from J, the junction contained 7 bases not matched to a gene. This CDR3 is 14 amino acids long. Germline CDR1 reads SGHAT; CDR2 reads FQNNGV. The CDR3 region is CASSLPGQAGEAFF. CDR3 coding DNA: TGTGCCAGCAGCTTGCCGGGACAGGCTGGTGAAGCTTTCTTT.

The chain carries TRBV5-6 and TRBJ2-1; TRBD2 agrees at 11 bases. Germline CDR1 is SGHDT and CDR2 is YYEEEE. V lost 0 bases, J lost 6 bases, and 8 bases stayed unmatched. This CDR3 has 17 amino acids. DNA for the CDR3: TGTGCCAGCAGCTTGGTAGCGGGAGGGCCAAGAGGCAATGAGCAGTTCTTC. Translating gives CASSLVAGGPRGNEQFF.

The chain has TRBV6-5 and TRBJ2-7, with D maybe TRBD1 (5 bases). This CDR3 is 14 amino acids long. Germline V gene lookup returns CDR1 MNHEY and CDR2 SVGAGI. V lost 5 bases and J 7 bases, leaving 18 bases between the germline ends. Here the CDR3 reads CASSADLGVGEQYF. CDR3 nucleotide sequence: TGTGCCAGCAGTGCCGACTTAGGGGTTGGGGAGCAGTACTTC.

This clone turned up a few times. The rearrangement links TRBV6-5 to TRBJ2-1, with unresolved D. This CDR3 has 13 amino acids. The ends were cut back, 3 bases at V and 5 bases at J, with 8 bases in the middle. Germline V gene sequence: CDR1 MNHEY, CDR2 SVGAGI. The CDR3 here is CASSYRRDNEQFF. Written as DNA, the CDR3 is TGTGCCAGCAGTTATCGGAGAGACAATGAGCAGTTCTTC.

The chain combines TRBV5-1 with TRBJ2-1; a possible D gene is TRBD2 (6 bases). CDR1 SGHRS and CDR2 YFSETQ come from the germline V gene. V was trimmed by 7 bases and J by 2 bases, leaving 7 bases between them. The CDR3 runs to 12 residues. CDR3 region: CASGGTYNEQFF. The CDR3, as DNA: TGCGCCAGCGGGGGGACCTACAATGAGCAGTTCTTC.

The V gene is TRBV11-2, the J gene TRBJ2-1, with TRBD2 matching 9 bases. CDR3 length: 19 residues. The V gene's germline CDR1 is SGHAT and CDR2 FQNNGV. Losses at the gene ends were 5 bases for V and 0 bases for J; bases not matched to a gene: 14. CDR3 in amino acids: CASSLMGVAGASSYNEQFF. The CDR3 DNA reads as TGTGCCAGCAGCCTGATGGGGGTAGCGGGAGCGAGCTCCTACAATGAGCAGTTCTTC. Using reference TRBV11-2 and TRBJ2-1 for the parts outside the CDR3, the full variable domain is EAGVAQSPRYKIIEKRQSVAFWCNPISGHATLYWYQQILGQGPKLLIQFQNNGVVDDSQLPKDRFSAERLKGVDSTLKIQPAKLEDSAVYLCASSLMGVAGASSYNEQFFGPGTRLTVL.

The chain carries TRBV6-5 and TRBJ1-3; 7 bases align to TRBD1. The CDR3 is 14 amino acids. Trimming removed 6 bases from V and 1 base from J; junction bases left unmatched: 3. CDR1 is MNHEY, CDR2 SVGAGI, per germline. The CDR3 reads CASRPTGSGNTIYF. Written as DNA, the CDR3 is TGTGCCAGCAGACCGACAGGGTCTGGAAACACCATATATTTT.

The chain links TRBV19 to TRBJ1-4, with D maybe TRBD1 (5 bases). This CDR3 contains 11 residues. V lost 7 bases, J lost 14 bases, and 14 bases lay in between. Germline values: CDR1 LNHDA, CDR2 SQIVND (reference sequence). CDR3 sequence reads: CASIAGNGLFF. The CDR3 coding sequence is TGTGCCAGTATCGCAGGGAACGGGCTGTTTTTT.

This clone was counted a single time. V gene TRBV5-4 combines with J gene TRBJ2-7; the match to TRBD1 covers 11 bases. From germline, CDR1 is SGHNT and CDR2 YYREEE (reference sequence). V lost 1 base, J lost 2 bases, and 2 bases stayed unmatched. This CDR3 spans 15 amino acids. The CDR3 sequence: CASSLKGQGAYEQYF. The DNA of the CDR3 is TGTGCCAGCAGCTTGAAGGGACAGGGGGCCTACGAGCAGTACTTC.

This chain uses TRBV19 with TRBJ1-2; 7 bases line up with TRBD1. The CDR3 has 15 amino acids. The J segment lost 8 bases and the V segment lost 0 bases, leaving 9 bases of the junction unmatched. CDR1 is LNHDA, CDR2 SQIVND, per germline (reference sequence). The DNA of the CDR3 is TGTGCCAGTAGTATAGACAACAGGGGATATAGCGGCTACACCTTC. Amino acid sequence: CASSIDNRGYSGYTF. The entire variable domain, with the rest obtained from reference TRBV19 and TRBJ1-2, is as follows: DGGITQSPKYLFRKEGQNVTLSCEQNLNHDAMYWYRQDPGQGLRLIYYSQIVNDFQKGDIAEGYSVSREKKESFPLTVTSAQKNPTAFYLCASSIDNRGYSGYTFGSGTRLTVV.

The rearrangement joins TRBV28 to TRBJ1-4; 7 bases agree with TRBD1. J gave up 6 bases and V 5 bases, and 6 bases lay outside the gene matches. This CDR3 comprises 14 residues. Germline CDR1 MDHEN, CDR2 SYDVKM. The CDR3 DNA is TGTGCCAGCAGTGCGACAGGGACCGATGAAAAACTGTTTTTT. As protein: CASSATGTDEKLFF.

This rearrangement joins TRBV25-1 to TRBJ2-7; D is possibly TRBD2 (7 bases). Germline V gene data show CDR1 as MGHDK and CDR2 as SYGVNS. Between the trimmed V and J ends, which lost 5 bases and 2 bases, there was a span of 13 bases. The CDR3 covers 14 residues. The chain's CDR3 is CASSPKGGAYEQYF. CDR3 coding DNA: TGTGCCAGCAGTCCCAAGGGGGGGGCCTACGAGCAGTACTTC.

This sequence joins TRBV28 and TRBJ1-3; D gene ambiguous. V was cut by 5 bases and J by 0 bases, with 11 bases left in between. Germline CDR1 reads MDHEN; CDR2 reads SYDVKM. This CDR3 is built from 15 residues. The CDR3 bases are TGTGCCAGCAGTCGACCGCGGAGCTCTGGAAACACCATATATTTT. Translation gives CASSRPRSSGNTIYF.

V is TRBV15 and J is TRBJ2-7; TRBD1 is a possible D gene (5 bases). In germline, CDR1 is LNHNV, CDR2 YYDKDF (reference sequence). The CDR3 runs to 13 residues. The germline V and J ends were trimmed by 6 bases and 0 bases, with 9 bases remaining between them. CDR3 amino acids: CATRTESSYEQYF. For the CDR3, the DNA is TGTGCCACCAGGACAGAAAGCTCCTACGAGCAGTACTTC. Full variable domain (remainder filled in from reference TRBV15 and TRBJ2-7): DAMVIQNPRYQVTQFGKPVTLSCSQTLNHNVMYWYQQKSSQAPKLLFHYYDKDFNNEADTPDNFQSRRPNTSFCFLDIRSPGLGDTAMYLCATRTESSYEQYFGPGTRLTVT.

The chain couples TRBV6-1 to TRBJ2-1; D perhaps matches TRBD2 (5 bases). Germline CDR1 reads MNHNS; CDR2 reads SASEGT. V was clipped by 10 bases and J by 1 base, with 17 bases between them. The CDR3 has 15 residues. CDR3 coding DNA: TGTGCCACAGCCGGGGTCCGAGAGTCCTACAATGAGCAGTTCTTC. Translating it yields CATAGVRESYNEQFF.

The gene calls are TRBV27 and TRBJ2-2, with 7 nucleotides matching TRBD2. The CDR3 totals 12 residues. V trimming: 3 bases; J trimming: 13 bases; junction bases outside the gene matches: 5. Per the germline V gene, CDR1 is MNHEY and CDR2 is SMNVEV (reference sequence). In DNA form, the CDR3 reads TGTGCCAGCAGTTTGCGGGGGACGGCGCTGTTTTTT. It is translated as CASSLRGTALFF.

This rearrangement joins TRBV5-1 to TRBJ1-2, with a possible D match to TRBD1 (5 bases). The CDR3 extends over 14 amino acids. V was pared by 0 bases and J by 6 bases, with 12 bases between. From germline, CDR1 is SGHRS and CDR2 YFSETQ. This CDR3 reads CASSLVYGGDGYTF. The CDR3 nucleotides are TGCGCCAGCAGCTTGGTTTATGGAGGGGATGGCTACACCTTC.